This TCR beta chain was retrieved from a study of blood T cell repertoires in COVID-19. Study details: Nucleic acid was either cDNA or gDNA, and it came from T cells, B-cell-depleted T cells, or PBMCs.

The data were produced by immunoSEQ multiplex PCR, yet TCRdb's version contains in-frame clones alone and is incomplete. The data show around 70,000 clones, approximately 80% seen once. This CDR3 contains 16 residues. Trimming took 4 bases from V and 4 from J; bases not matched to a gene: 5. Germline values: CDR1 SGHNT, CDR2 YENEEA. This sequence originates from a man aged 50 to 59 with COVID-19, enrolled during active disease. The J gene is TRBJ2-1, the V gene TRBV11-3; 12 nucleotides agree with TRBD2. The sample taken for sequencing was peripheral blood. The DNA for the CDR3 is TGTGCCAGCAGCTCCGGGACTAGCGGGCAATACAATGAGCAGTTCTTC. Its translation is CASSSGTSGQYNEQFF.